Listed below are T cell receptor beta chains from one sample, sequenced in a study of vaccination effects on CD4 cells after COVID-19. Their antigens are not known. The method was immunoSEQ multiplex PCR; TCRdb's version includes in-frame clones alone and lacks a portion of them. The sample has tens of thousands of clones, approximately 70% seen once. Sample: CD4+ T cells from PBMCs cultured without peptide, taken after COVID-19 vaccination. Receptors were obtained from a human donor who received a COVID-19 vaccine. CDR3s include the opening cysteine and the closing phenylalanine or tryptophan. A D gene is named only where the DNA matches it firmly. Only some rows state a clone size, as once, few, many or a class for expanded clones.

cdr3_nt cdr3_aa d_call v_call clone_size j_call
TGTGCCAGTAGTATAGGTGAGAGGCATGAGCAGTTCTTC CASSIGERHEQFF - TRBV19 few TRBJ2-1
TGTGCCAGTACCAACCAAGTCGGATTGAACACTGAAGCTTTCTTT CASTNQVGLNTEAFF - TRBV19 - TRBJ1-1
TGTGCCAGCAGCTGGGCGGGAATGGGCACCGGGGAGCTGTTTTTT CASSWAGMGTGELFF - TRBV7-9 - TRBJ2-2
TGCGCCAGCAGCTTAAAGGGGAGAGCCTACGAGCAATACTTC CASSLKGRAYEQYF - TRBV5-1 - TRBJ2-7
TGCGCCAGCAGCCAACTGCAGGGGGCTTACGAGCAGTACTTC CASSQLQGAYEQYF TRBD1 TRBV4-1 few TRBJ2-7
TGTGCCAGCAGCCCCTTGGCTCTCTCCTACAATGAGCAGTTCTTC CASSPLALSYNEQFF - TRBV7-9 - TRBJ2-1
TGTGCCAGCAGTATTGGGACTAGCGGGGGGGTTGAGCAGTTCTTC CASSIGTSGGVEQFF TRBD2 TRBV6-6 few TRBJ2-1
TGTGCCAGCAGCCAGGCCACAGGGGACCAGCCCCAGCATTTT CASSQATGDQPQHF TRBD1 TRBV3-1/TRBV3-2 - TRBJ1-5
TGTGCCAGCAGCCACCAGGGAGGCACAGATACGCAGTATTTT CASSHQGGTDTQYF - TRBV3-1/TRBV3-2 few TRBJ2-3
TGTGCCAGCAGGGCCAGGACTAGCGGGAGAGAAGAGACCCAGTACTTC CASRARTSGREETQYF TRBD2 TRBV2 - TRBJ2-5
TGTGCCAGCAGCGCGGGACAGGCGGGTGGCTACACCTTC CASSAGQAGGYTF TRBD1 TRBV7-8 - TRBJ1-2
TGTGCCAGCAGTTACTCTGGGGAAAACTATGGCTACACCTTC CASSYSGENYGYTF - TRBV6-6 - TRBJ1-2
TGTGCCAGCAGCAATACGATGGGGAACACTGAAGCTTTCTTT CASSNTMGNTEAFF - TRBV28 - TRBJ1-1
TGTGCCAGCAGCCAAGTGGTACTAGCGGGAAGGGCAGACATTCAGTACTTC CASSQVVLAGRADIQYF TRBD2 TRBV3-1/TRBV3-2 - TRBJ2-4
TGCGCCAGCAGCACTAGCGGGGGCTCCTACAATGAGCAGTTCTTC CASSTSGGSYNEQFF TRBD2 TRBV5-1 - TRBJ2-1
TGTGCCAGCAGCGTAGGCTCTCGGGGGGGGTTCTACGAGCAGTACTTC CASSVGSRGGFYEQYF TRBD2 TRBV9 - TRBJ2-7
TGTGCCAGCAGCTTATTCGGGACTAATGAAAAACTGTTTTTT CASSLFGTNEKLFF - TRBV7-8 once TRBJ1-4
TGTGCCAGCAGCCAAGATTCAGGGTGGGGCTACACCTTC CASSQDSGWGYTF - TRBV3-1/TRBV3-2 - TRBJ1-2
TGTGCCAGCAGCTTACAGGGAAGTCAAGAGACCCAGTACTTC CASSLQGSQETQYF - TRBV5-4 - TRBJ2-5
TGTGCCAGCAGCTTAGGCCACGGCGGGGAGCTGTTTTTT CASSLGHGGELFF - TRBV7-9 - TRBJ2-2
TGTGCCAGCAGTGTGGACCAGAGCGGGAATGAAAAACTGTTTTTT CASSVDQSGNEKLFF - TRBV2 - TRBJ1-4
TGTGCCAGCAGTGACCGGAGTCAGCCCCAGCATTTT CASSDRSQPQHF - TRBV2 few TRBJ1-5
TGTGCCAGCAACCCAGCGGGAGGGCCGAATGAGCAGTTCTTC CASNPAGGPNEQFF TRBD2 TRBV6-5 - TRBJ2-1
TGTGCCAGCAGACAGGGGGCTCGTCATGAAAAACTGTTTTTT CASRQGARHEKLFF TRBD1 TRBV2 - TRBJ1-4
TGTTCTATAGCGGGGGGTAACTCGAACACAGATACGCAGTATTTT CSIAGGNSNTDTQYF TRBD2 TRBV30 - TRBJ2-3
TGTGCCAGCAGCTTAGACGGACAGGCTTACGAGCAGTACTTC CASSLDGQAYEQYF TRBD1 TRBV11-3 - TRBJ2-7
TGTGCCACCAGCAGACCGAGAGCTAATGAAAAACTGTTTTTT CATSRPRANEKLFF - TRBV15 - TRBJ1-4
TGTGCCAGCAGCGTTTTGCCTAACCAAGAGACCCAGTACTTC CASSVLPNQETQYF - TRBV9 - TRBJ2-5
TGCGCCAGCAGCTTTTTGGTGGGGAAAGGGGCCAGGACTGAAGCTTTCTTT CASSFLVGKGARTEAFF - TRBV5-1 - TRBJ1-1
TGTGCCAGCTCACTCCAAAAATTTGATTCACCCCTCCACTTT CASSLQKFDSPLHF - TRBV18 - TRBJ1-6
TGTGCCAGTACTTCTATTAGGGACAGCAATCAGCCCCAGCATTTT CASTSIRDSNQPQHF - TRBV19 - TRBJ1-5
TGTGCCAGCAGCGTAGGCCTCCTGGGGAACACTGAAGCTTTCTTT CASSVGLLGNTEAFF - TRBV9 - TRBJ1-1
TGTGCCAGCAGTCCCCGCGGTTCCTACGAGCAGTACTTC CASSPRGSYEQYF - TRBV2 few TRBJ2-7
TGTGCCAGCAGCTTGGCTGGCGGGAGGGCCTTGTACGAGCAGTACTTC CASSLAGGRALYEQYF TRBD2 TRBV5-5 - TRBJ2-7
TGTGCCAGCAGCTTAGTGGGCCGTGGGGCCAACGTCCTGACTTTC CASSLVGRGANVLTF - TRBV7-8 - TRBJ2-6
TGTGCCATCAGTGACAGCGGGGGTGAAGATACGCAGTATTTT CAISDSGGEDTQYF TRBD2 TRBV10-3 - TRBJ2-3
TGTGCCAGCGGGCAGGGGGCTGGCGGCTACACCTTC CASGQGAGGYTF TRBD1 TRBV12-3/TRBV12-4 - TRBJ1-2
TGTGCCAGCAGTTACCCCACACAGGGGGATGGCTACACCTTC CASSYPTQGDGYTF TRBD1 TRBV6-2/TRBV6-3 few TRBJ1-2
TGTGCCAGCAGTGAAGCAAGGTCGGGGACTGGAAACACCATATATTTT CASSEARSGTGNTIYF - TRBV6-1 - TRBJ1-3
TGTGCCAGCAGTCCGGGCGGGAACTATGGCTACACCTTC CASSPGGNYGYTF - TRBV12-3/TRBV12-4 - TRBJ1-2
TGTGCCAGCAGCTGGGACCCTTCGGATTCACCCCTCCACTTT CASSWDPSDSPLHF - TRBV7-8 - TRBJ1-6
TGTGCCAGCAGTTTTTGGGGGAACGAGCAGTACTTC CASSFWGNEQYF - TRBV27 - TRBJ2-7
TGTGCCAGCAGCTTGTCCCGGACTAGCTCCAATGAGCAGTTCTTC CASSLSRTSSNEQFF TRBD2 TRBV5-5 - TRBJ2-1
TGTGCCAGCAGCCCAGACAGGGCAACTGGAAACACCATATATTTT CASSPDRATGNTIYF TRBD1 TRBV3-1/TRBV3-2 - TRBJ1-3
TGCAGCGTTGAAGTGACAGGGGGTTATGGCTACACCTTC CSVEVTGGYGYTF TRBD1 TRBV29-1 - TRBJ1-2
TGTGCCACCTCGGGGGGGCGGGGGGACTCCTACGAGCAGTACTTC CATSGGRGDSYEQYF TRBD2 TRBV25-1 - TRBJ2-7
TGTGCCAGCAGCCGGTCGACCGGGACACCCTACGAGCAGTACTTC CASSRSTGTPYEQYF - TRBV5-4 - TRBJ2-7
TGCGCCAGCAGCATTAATCCGCGACAGGGTGAAGCTTTCTTT CASSINPRQGEAFF TRBD1 TRBV5-1 once TRBJ1-1
TGTGCCAGCAGCCCCAGAGGAGAAAAACTGTTTTTT CASSPRGEKLFF - TRBV27 - TRBJ1-4
TGCGCCAGCAGCCAAGGGGGACTAGCCTACGAGCAGTACTTC CASSQGGLAYEQYF TRBD2 TRBV4-1 - TRBJ2-7
TGTGCCTGGAGTGTATCCCCGATGAACACTGAAGCTTTCTTT CAWSVSPMNTEAFF - TRBV30 - TRBJ1-1
TGTGCCAGCAACCTATGGACAGGGGGGCTTCAAGGAGAGACCCAGTACTTC CASNLWTGGLQGETQYF TRBD1 TRBV7-9 - TRBJ2-5
TGTGCCAGCGCACCCGGGACAGGCACCTACGAGCAGTACTTC CASAPGTGTYEQYF TRBD1 TRBV18 - TRBJ2-7